This is a list of T cell receptor beta chains from one sample in a study of blood T cell repertoires in COVID-19. TCRdb's table, derived via immunoSEQ multiplex PCR, lists solely in-frame clones and lacks some. The sample holds some 370,000 clones, around 90% seen once. Material for sequencing was peripheral blood. These receptors were obtained from a man younger than 35 with active or convalescent COVID-19. Each CDR3 is given with its conserved first and last residue. The order of the fields is V gene, clone size, D gene, J gene, CDR3 protein, CDR3 DNA. A D gene is named only where the DNA matches it firmly. Only some rows state a clone size, as once, few, many or a class for expanded clones.

TRBV18	-	TRBD1	TRBJ2-1	CASSPILGQSYNEQFF	TGTGCCAGCTCCCCAATTTTGGGACAGTCCTACAATGAGCAGTTCTTC
TRBV7-9	-	TRBD1	TRBJ1-6	CASSPQGQISPLHF	TGTGCCAGCAGCCCTCAGGGACAGATCTCACCCCTCCACTTT
TRBV29-1	-	TRBD2	TRBJ2-1	CSVVRTSGRDEQFF	TGCAGCGTTGTTCGGACTAGCGGGAGGGATGAGCAGTTCTTC
TRBV19	-	-	TRBJ1-3	CASSFGDSGNTIYF	TGTGCCAGTAGTTTCGGGGATTCTGGAAACACCATATATTTT
TRBV28	-	-	TRBJ1-2	CASTRPGQSGYTF	TGTGCCAGCACCCGGCCCGGACAGAGTGGCTACACCTTC
TRBV4-1	-	TRBD1	TRBJ1-5	CASSQEPGQGNQPQHF	TGCGCCAGCAGCCAAGAACCTGGACAGGGCAATCAGCCCCAGCATTTT
TRBV19	-	-	TRBJ2-7	CASSTDSNHYEQYF	TGTGCCAGTAGTACGGACAGTAACCACTACGAGCAGTACTTC
TRBV5-1	-	TRBD1	TRBJ1-2	CASSFGGQLNYGYTF	TGCGCCAGCAGCTTCGGGGGACAGCTTAACTATGGCTACACCTTC
TRBV6-1	-	-	TRBJ1-2	CASSEAGANYGYTF	TGTGCCAGCAGTGAAGCAGGGGCTAACTATGGCTACACCTTC
TRBV11-2	-	-	TRBJ2-1	CASSLERVSYNEQFF	TGTGCCAGCAGCTTAGAGCGCGTTTCCTACAATGAGCAGTTCTTC
TRBV7-2	-	-	TRBJ2-7	CASSLGQSTYEQYF	TGTGCCAGCAGCTTAGGCCAGTCAACCTACGAGCAGTACTTC
TRBV7-9	-	-	TRBJ2-1	CASSLMAAGRNNEQFF	TGTGCCAGCAGCTTAATGGCTGCGGGCCGGAACAATGAGCAGTTCTTC
TRBV6-2/TRBV6-3	-	-	TRBJ2-5	CASSYVQAGGTQYF	TGTGCCAGCAGTTACGTTCAGGCCGGGGGGACCCAGTACTTC
TRBV9	-	TRBD2	TRBJ2-7	CASSGGSSGSSYEQYF	TGTGCCAGCAGCGGGGGAAGTAGCGGGAGCTCCTACGAGCAGTACTTC
TRBV25-1	-	-	TRBJ1-2	CASRGTRVNGYTF	TGTGCCAGCAGAGGTACCAGGGTGAATGGCTACACCTTC
TRBV24-1	-	-	TRBJ2-5	CATSDARWETQYF	TGTGCCACCAGTGATGCGAGGTGGGAGACCCAGTACTTC
TRBV19	-	-	TRBJ2-1	CASSMGPGDEQFF	TGTGCCAGTAGTATGGGGCCGGGGGATGAGCAGTTCTTC
TRBV5-1	-	TRBD1	TRBJ1-6	CASSLGQGDNSPLHF	TGCGCCAGCAGCTTGGGCCAGGGGGACAATTCACCCCTCCACTTT
TRBV6-5	-	-	TRBJ2-3	CASSWVGGRTDTQYF	TGTGCCAGCAGTTGGGTGGGAGGTCGCACAGATACGCAGTATTTT
TRBV5-6	-	-	TRBJ1-3	CASSESGPGYTIYF	TGTGCCAGCAGCGAGAGTGGTCCAGGGTACACCATATATTTT
TRBV5-1	-	-	TRBJ2-3	CASRLAGSTDTQYF	TGCGCCAGCAGATTGGCGGGAAGCACAGATACGCAGTATTTT
TRBV5-1	-	-	TRBJ1-1	CASSLVGPNTEAFF	TGCGCCAGCAGCTTGGTGGGCCCGAACACTGAAGCTTTCTTT
TRBV9	few	TRBD2	TRBJ2-1	CASSVKLAGVGYEQFF	TGTGCCAGCAGCGTAAAACTAGCGGGGGTCGGGTATGAGCAGTTCTTC
TRBV7-8	-	TRBD1	TRBJ1-4	CASSPTSGGLLNEKLFF	TGTGCCAGCAGCCCGACGTCAGGGGGGCTCTTAAATGAAAAACTGTTTTTT
TRBV10-3	-	TRBD1	TRBJ1-5	CAISEGQGAALGPQHF	TGTGCCATCAGTGAGGGACAGGGGGCGGCCCTGGGGCCCCAGCATTTT
TRBV19	-	-	TRBJ1-6	CASSFSSYNSPLHF	TGTGCCAGTAGTTTCAGCTCCTATAATTCACCCCTCCACTTT
TRBV19	-	TRBD1	TRBJ1-1	CASSPWTGGNTEAFF	TGTGCCAGTAGTCCTTGGACAGGGGGGAACACTGAAGCTTTCTTT
TRBV24-1	once	-	TRBJ2-1	CATSDSGRNEQFF	TGTGCCACCAGTGACTCGGGGAGAAATGAGCAGTTCTTC
TRBV5-4	-	TRBD2	TRBJ2-2	CASSSPGLPGTGELFF	TGTGCCAGCAGCTCACCGGGACTACCCGGAACCGGGGAGCTGTTTTTT
TRBV12-3/TRBV12-4	-	-	TRBJ2-7	CASGYGRKYEQYF	TGTGCCAGCGGTTATGGGCGAAAATACGAGCAGTACTTC
TRBV4-3	-	-	TRBJ2-1	CASSQVVYGGSPYNEQFF	TGCGCCAGCAGCCAAGTCGTATATGGGGGGAGCCCCTACAATGAGCAGTTCTTC
TRBV27	-	-	TRBJ2-1	CASSSGSSYNEQFF	TGTGCCAGCAGTTCGGGTAGCTCCTACAATGAGCAGTTCTTC
TRBV7-3	-	TRBD1	TRBJ2-2	CASSLTSGTGGDTGELFF	TGTGCCAGCAGCTTAACATCCGGGACAGGGGGGGACACCGGGGAGCTGTTTTTT
TRBV6-6	-	-	TRBJ1-3	CASGGTGFLSGNTIYF	TGTGCCAGCGGCGGAACAGGGTTCCTTTCTGGAAACACCATATATTTT
TRBV4-3	-	TRBD1	TRBJ2-1	CASSQAGQGHNEQFF	TGCGCCAGCAGCCAGGCGGGACAGGGGCACAATGAGCAGTTCTTC
TRBV18	-	-	TRBJ1-2	CASEKSMLYGYTF	TGTGCCAGCGAAAAAAGCATGCTCTATGGCTACACCTTC
TRBV6-5	-	-	TRBJ1-6	CASSYLLSSYNSPLHF	TGTGCCAGCAGTTATCTCCTCAGCTCCTATAATTCACCCCTCCACTTT
TRBV5-1	once	TRBD2	TRBJ2-5	CASSLLSGLEETQYF	TGCGCCAGCAGCTTATTGTCGGGACTAGAAGAGACCCAGTACTTC
TRBV4-2	-	TRBD1	TRBJ1-5	CASSPGQGSNQPQHF	TGTGCCAGCAGCCCGGGACAGGGGAGCAATCAGCCCCAGCATTTT
TRBV28	-	TRBD1	TRBJ2-4	CASRTGGSIQYF	TGTGCCAGCAGAACAGGGGGGAGCATTCAGTACTTC
TRBV10-1	-	-	TRBJ1-2	CASRDCSLGYTF	TGCGCCAGTCGGGACTGCAGTCTCGGCTACACCTTC
TRBV7-3	-	TRBD1	TRBJ1-2	CASSLGQGLGGYTF	TGTGCCAGCAGCCTAGGACAGGGGTTGGGTGGCTACACCTTC
TRBV9	-	TRBD1	TRBJ1-6	CASSPLQGALGSPLHF	TGTGCCAGCAGCCCTCTTCAGGGGGCGCTCGGTTCACCCCTCCACTTT
TRBV7-3	once	TRBD2	TRBJ2-1	CASSLFGTSEINEQFF	TGTGCCAGCAGCTTATTTGGGACTAGCGAGATCAATGAGCAGTTCTTC
TRBV27	-	-	TRBJ1-1	CASRPGFGTEAFF	TGTGCCAGCCGACCAGGGTTCGGCACTGAAGCTTTCTTT
TRBV7-9	-	TRBD1	TRBJ1-4	CASSPDRGTNEKLFF	TGTGCCAGCAGCCCTGACAGGGGAACTAATGAAAAACTGTTTTTT
TRBV2	-	-	TRBJ2-7	CASSKTGWAYEQYF	TGTGCCAGCAGCAAAACAGGGTGGGCCTACGAGCAGTACTTC
TRBV19	-	TRBD1	TRBJ2-1	CASRINRGDEQFF	TGTGCCAGTAGAATAAACAGGGGCGATGAGCAGTTCTTC
TRBV19	-	TRBD1	TRBJ2-3	CASQQGDADTQYF	TGTGCCAGCCAACAGGGGGACGCAGATACGCAGTATTTT
TRBV9	-	TRBD2	TRBJ2-5	CASSPRTSGRASQETQYF	TGTGCCAGCAGCCCTCGGACTAGCGGGAGGGCTTCTCAAGAGACCCAGTACTTC
TRBV7-9	-	TRBD1	TRBJ2-7	CASSTTGQGSYYEQYF	TGTGCCAGCAGTACTACCGGACAGGGGTCCTATTACGAGCAGTACTTC
TRBV7-3	-	-	TRBJ2-3	CASSSPARDTQYF	TGTGCCAGCAGCTCCCCAGCGCGGGATACGCAGTATTTT
TRBV5-8	few	-	TRBJ1-4	CASSPGLIFSTNEKLFF	TGTGCCAGCAGTCCTGGACTGATTTTTTCAACTAATGAAAAACTGTTTTTT